These 31 T cell receptor beta chains were sequenced from one sample in a study of blood T cell repertoires in COVID-19. Assay: immunoSEQ multiplex PCR; the TCRdb copy retains only in-frame clones and omits some. The table includes about 130,000 clones, 70% to 85% detected once. The sequencing sample was made of PBMCs or T cells enriched from blood (not recorded which). The source of these receptors is a man over 45 who had recovered from COVID-19.

This chain connects TRBV5-4 to TRBJ2-1; weak D call: TRBD2 (5 bases). The ends were cut back, 4 bases at V and 9 bases at J, with 17 bases in the middle. The CDR3 is 14 amino acids. Germline V gene sequence: CDR1 SGHNT, CDR2 YYREEE (reference sequence). The CDR3 nucleotides read TGTGCCAGCAGCATCGGACTCTATGACGGTGAGCAGTTCTTC. Protein product: CASSIGLYDGEQFF.

The chain has TRBV18 and TRBJ2-7; weak D call: TRBD1 (6 bases). In germline, CDR1 is KGHSH, CDR2 LQKENI. The V end was cut by 4 bases, the J end by 0 bases, with 13 bases between. CDR3 size: 15 residues. CDR3 in DNA: TGTGCCAGCTCACAGTCAGGGGCTAACTCCTACGAGCAGTACTTC. It is translated as CASSQSGANSYEQYF.

This clone has only a few counts. The rearrangement joins TRBV7-2 to TRBJ1-5; 10 nucleotides line up with TRBD1. V lost 3 bases and J lost 6; bases outside the gene matches: 11. There are 17 residues in the CDR3. CDR1 and CDR2 from the germline V gene are SGHTA and FQGNSA. The CDR3 region has the DNA TGTGCCAGCAGCTTGCCCCGGGACAGGGGAACGACTCAGCCCCAGCATTTT. It is translated as CASSLPRDRGTTQPQHF.

This chain connects TRBV5-4 to TRBJ2-3, with 10 bases aligning to TRBD1. The V and J ends lost 4 bases and 5 bases, in that order; junction bases with no gene match: 13. Germline V lookup: CDR1 SGHNT, CDR2 YYREEE (reference sequence). CDR3 length: 17 residues. The CDR3 coding sequence is TGTGCCAGCAGCCCCACCAAAAGACAGGGGGCCGGAGATACGCAGTATTTT. Its protein product is CASSPTKRQGAGDTQYF.

The chain combines TRBV13 with TRBJ1-1; 8 positions match TRBD1. V lost 5 bases, J lost 5 bases, and 7 bases stayed unmatched. The CDR3 length is 14 residues. CDR1 PRHDT and CDR2 FYEKMQ come from the germline V gene (reference sequence). CDR3 sequence (DNA): TGTGCCAGCAGCGCCAGACAGGGGAGGACTGAAGCTTTCTTT. Its protein product is CASSARQGRTEAFF. The complete variable domain, with remaining parts taken from reference TRBV13 and TRBJ1-1, reads AAGVIQSPRHLIKEKRETATLKCYPIPRHDTVYWYQQGPGQDPQFLISFYEKMQSDKGSIPDRFSAQQFSDYHSELNMSSLELGDSALYFCASSARQGRTEAFFGQGTRLTVV.

V usage is TRBV4-2 and J usage is TRBJ2-7; D is perhaps TRBD2 (7 bases). The CDR3 length is 15 residues. Germline CDR1 LGHNA, CDR2 YNFKEQ. V lost 6 bases to trimming and J lost 0 bases, with 15 bases between them. CDR3 sequence (DNA): TGTGCCAGCAGGGGTGGGGGGGCCAGCTCCTACGAGCAGTACTTC. Its translation: CASRGGGASSYEQYF.

The V call is TRBV19, the J call TRBJ1-1; 7 nucleotides agree with TRBD1. The CDR3 has 14 amino acids. CDR1 LNHDA and CDR2 SQIVND come from the germline V gene (reference sequence). Unmatched junction bases numbered 5, after V lost 6 bases and J lost 1 base. CDR3 sequence: CASRPPGGNTEAFF. The CDR3, as DNA: TGTGCCAGTAGACCCCCAGGGGGGAACACTGAAGCTTTCTTT.

CDR3 protein: CASSAANSGANVLTF. The CDR3 nucleotides read TGTGCCAGCAGTGCAGCCAACTCTGGGGCCAACGTCCTGACTTTC. The chain couples TRBV6-1 to TRBJ2-6; D unresolved. The CDR3 is 15 amino acids. The V and J ends lost 4 bases and 0 bases respectively, with 7 bases between them. Germline V gene data show CDR1 as MNHNS and CDR2 as SASEGT.

The rearrangement links TRBV6-5 to TRBJ1-1; D possibly corresponds to TRBD1 (5 bases). V was cut by 0 bases and J by 2 bases, with 13 bases left in between. The CDR3 runs 16 residues. Germline V gene data show CDR1 as MNHEY and CDR2 as SVGAGI. The CDR3 sequence: CASSYSTTGPNTEAFF. The CDR3 nucleotides read TGTGCCAGCAGTTACTCGACCACAGGACCCAACACTGAAGCTTTCTTT.

This clone appeared a single time. The chain joins TRBV29-1 to TRBJ1-2; TRBD1 agrees at 12 bases. There are 15 residues in the CDR3. From germline, CDR1 is SQVTM and CDR2 ANQGSEA. J gave up 7 bases and V 6 bases, and 12 bases lay outside the gene matches. The CDR3 protein is CSVRSRDRGHSGYTF. CDR3 in DNA: TGCAGCGTACGGAGCCGGGACAGGGGGCATAGTGGCTACACCTTC.

Concerning this clone: Other nucleotide sequences in the sample specify the same CDR3. The CDR3 here is CSVVGGTGELFF. CDR3 sequence (DNA): TGCAGCGTTGTGGGGGGCACCGGGGAGCTGTTTTTT. The V gene is TRBV29-1, the J gene TRBJ2-2; a possible D gene is TRBD2 (6 bases). The CDR3 is made up of 12 amino acids. CDR1 SQVTM and CDR2 ANQGSEA come from the germline V gene. V was shortened by 4 bases and J by 4 bases, with 7 bases between the two germline ends.

The V call is TRBV10-3, the J call TRBJ2-2; 7 nucleotides match TRBD1. CDR1 is ENHRY, CDR2 SYGVKD, per germline. The CDR3 runs to 14 residues. The V and J ends lost 10 bases and 2 bases, in that order; junction bases with no gene match: 7. In DNA, the CDR3 is TGTGCCACCCTCCGGGACAGCAACACCGGGGAGCTGTTTTTT. This translates into CATLRDSNTGELFF.

In this sample, this clone turned up once. The rearrangement links TRBV28 to TRBJ1-6; D ambiguous. From germline, CDR1 is MDHEN and CDR2 SYDVKM. Trimming took off 5 bases at V and 9 bases at J, with 14 bases between the two ends. This CDR3 comprises 14 residues. The CDR3 here is CASSPRLYGSPLHF. In DNA form, the CDR3 reads TGTGCCAGCAGTCCCCGACTATACGGTTCACCCCTCCACTTT.

This chain links TRBV2 with TRBJ2-1; 12 bases match TRBD2. Germline V gene lookup returns CDR1 SNHLY and CDR2 FYNNEI. The CDR3 extends over 15 amino acids. Trimming removed 7 bases from V and 10 bases from J; junction bases left unmatched: 11. CDR3 region: CASTIRTSGVREQFF. The CDR3 coding sequence is TGTGCCAGCACAATCAGGACTAGCGGGGTTAGGGAGCAGTTCTTC.

This sequence joins TRBV2 and TRBJ2-5; 7 nucleotides match TRBD1. This CDR3 region has 16 residues. Unmatched junction bases numbered 14, after V lost 10 bases and J lost 0 bases. The germline CDR1 and CDR2 sequences are SNHLY and FYNNEI. CDR3 amino acids: CANRDRNLPYQETQYF. CDR3 bases: TGTGCCAACCGGGACAGAAACTTACCGTACCAAGAGACCCAGTACTTC.

This clone was detected a few times. V usage is TRBV2 and J usage is TRBJ1-6, with 7 bases aligning to TRBD1. Germline V gene sequence: CDR1 SNHLY, CDR2 FYNNEI. This CDR3 region has 14 residues. V shed 6 bases, J shed 7 bases, and the junction held 6 bases outside the gene matches. The CDR3: CASRSTGLNSPLHF. The CDR3 nucleotides read TGTGCCAGCAGGTCGACAGGGCTCAATTCACCCCTCCACTTT.

Here the CDR3 DNA reads TGCGCCAGCAGCCAACCTCAGGGGGCCAATGAAAAACTGTTTTTT. Translation: CASSQPQGANEKLFF. The chain employs TRBV4-1 and TRBJ1-4, with 8 bases identical to TRBD1. The CDR3 sequence is 15 residues long. The germline V gene encodes CDR1 MGHRA and CDR2 YSYEKL. The trim removed 2 bases at V and 5 bases at J, leaving 4 bases unmatched.

CDR3 protein: CSVEIAGEDTQYF. Written as DNA, the CDR3 is TGCAGCGTTGAAATCGCGGGGGAAGATACGCAGTATTTT. This rearrangement joins TRBV29-1 to TRBJ2-3; 7 nucleotides agree with TRBD2. The CDR3 has 13 amino acids. The V gene end was trimmed by 2 bases and the J gene end by 5 bases; junction bases not matched to a gene: 4. Germline V lookup: CDR1 SQVTM, CDR2 ANQGSEA.

This clone has a count of ten or more. The chain employs TRBV2 and TRBJ2-5, with 10 positions matching TRBD2. The germline CDR1 and CDR2 sequences are SNHLY and FYNNEI. Trimming removed 7 bases from V and 5 bases from J; junction bases left unmatched: 4. This CDR3 has 13 residues. In nucleotides, the CDR3 is TGTGCCAGCACTAGCGGGGGTGGGGAGACCCAGTACTTC. Its translation: CASTSGGGETQYF.

CDR3 loop: CASSSHRDQPQHF. DNA of the CDR3: TGTGCCAGCAGTAGTCACAGGGATCAGCCCCAGCATTTT. The chain joins TRBV6-5 to TRBJ1-5; D perhaps matches TRBD1 (6 bases). Germline CDR1 reads MNHEY; CDR2 reads SVGAGI. This CDR3 is built from 13 residues. Trimming left V 5 bases short and J 5 bases short, with 10 bases between.

This rearrangement joins TRBV6-5 to TRBJ1-1; the D is unclear. Trimming took 4 bases from V and 6 from J, leaving 6 bases between them. CDR1 and CDR2 (germline): MNHEY, SVGAGI. CDR3 length: 11 residues. CDR3 residues: CASSSNSEAFF. In DNA, the CDR3 is TGTGCCAGCAGTTCCAATTCTGAAGCTTTCTTT.

Points on this clone: A read error may account for a junction end that differs from germline. V gene TRBV6-5 combines with J gene TRBJ1-2; 9 bases align to TRBD1. Germline V gene sequence: CDR1 MNHEY, CDR2 SVGAGI. The CDR3 loop spans 14 amino acids. CDR3 in amino acids: CASSYSGTGSGYTF. CDR3 nucleotides: TGTGCCAGCAGCTACTCCGGGACAGGGTCTGGCTACACCTTC.

The rearrangement joins TRBV6-5 to TRBJ1-5; 8 bases map to TRBD1. V dropped 6 bases and J dropped 0; count of bases not matched to a gene: 4. The CDR3 extends over 15 amino acids. Germline V gene lookup returns CDR1 MNHEY and CDR2 SVGAGI. DNA for the CDR3: TGTGCCAGCAGATTGACAGGGGATAGCAATCAGCCCCAGCATTTT. Its protein product is CASRLTGDSNQPQHF.

Only a few counts were recorded for this clone. The CDR3 DNA reads as TGTGCCAGCAGCTTAGTCCCACAGGACCAAGCAACTTTCTTT. It specifies CASSLVPQDQATFF. This rearrangement joins TRBV7-2 to TRBJ1-1, with a possible D match to TRBD1 (5 bases). V gave up 1 base and J gave up 12 bases, with 18 bases separating them. The CDR3 loop spans 14 amino acids. Germline loops: CDR1 SGHTA, CDR2 FQGNSA.

The chain carries TRBV6-5 and TRBJ1-5; the D gene is possibly TRBD1 (5 bases). Looked up from germline, CDR1 is MNHEY and CDR2 is SVGAGI. The CDR3 sequence is 14 residues long. V dropped 6 bases and J dropped 4 bases, with 13 bases sitting between them. This CDR3 is CASRDTRGNQPQHF. In DNA, the CDR3 is TGTGCCAGCAGGGATACAAGGGGAAATCAGCCCCAGCATTTT.

The rearrangement uses TRBV5-1 and TRBJ2-5; TRBD2 might be the D (6 bases). This CDR3 has 13 amino acids. V was cut by 0 bases and J by 5 bases, with 8 bases left in between. CDR1 and CDR2 (germline): SGHRS, YFSETQ. The CDR3 loop reads CASSLAREETQYF. The CDR3 DNA is TGCGCCAGCAGCTTGGCCCGGGAGGAGACCCAGTACTTC.

Comment on this clone: An end of the junction differs from the germline gene, which may be a read error. The chain couples TRBV9 to TRBJ2-4; maybe TRBD2 (5 bases). The CDR3 extends over 15 amino acids. Germline values: CDR1 SGDLS, CDR2 YYNGEE. The CDR3: CASSEVGLAKNIQYF. The CDR3 DNA is TGTGCCAGTAGCGAGGTCGGGTTGGCCAAAAACATTCAGTACTTC.

This chain connects TRBV9 to TRBJ2-1, with D maybe TRBD1 (6 bases). The CDR3 length is 15 residues. Germline V gives CDR1 SGDLS, CDR2 YYNGEE. V lost 3 bases and J lost 3, with 13 bases in between. This CDR3 is CASSAGTTRYNEQFF. The DNA of the CDR3 is TGTGCCAGCAGCGCCGGGACAACACGCTACAATGAGCAGTTCTTC.

This clone was seen a single time. This chain connects TRBV19 to TRBJ2-1; maybe TRBD2 (5 bases). This CDR3 has 12 residues. Germline values: CDR1 LNHDA, CDR2 SQIVND (reference sequence). Trimming removed 4 bases from V and 10 bases from J, with 11 bases in between. The CDR3 DNA reads as TGTGCCAGTAGTACCCCTAGCCCAGAGCAGTTCTTC. It specifies CASSTPSPEQFF.

The table lists this clone with a few counts. The chain employs TRBV19 and TRBJ1-1, with 7 bases lining up with TRBD1. Germline CDR1 LNHDA, CDR2 SQIVND (reference sequence). The J segment lost 2 bases and the V segment lost 8 bases, leaving 11 bases of the junction unmatched. The CDR3 sequence is 15 residues long. This chain's CDR3 is CASRAAGQSNTEAFF. In DNA form, the CDR3 reads TGTGCCAGTCGCGCCGCGGGACAGTCCAACACTGAAGCTTTCTTT.

This rearrangement joins TRBV6-2 or TRBV6-3 to TRBJ1-1; TRBD1 matches at 9 bases. Germline-derived CDR1 and CDR2 are MNHEY and SVGEGT. Trimming removed 4 bases from V and 2 bases from J; junction bases left unmatched: 2. The CDR3 sequence is 14 residues long. The CDR3 sequence: CASSWTGANTEAFF. The CDR3 nucleotides are TGTGCCAGCAGTTGGACAGGGGCAAACACTGAAGCTTTCTTT.